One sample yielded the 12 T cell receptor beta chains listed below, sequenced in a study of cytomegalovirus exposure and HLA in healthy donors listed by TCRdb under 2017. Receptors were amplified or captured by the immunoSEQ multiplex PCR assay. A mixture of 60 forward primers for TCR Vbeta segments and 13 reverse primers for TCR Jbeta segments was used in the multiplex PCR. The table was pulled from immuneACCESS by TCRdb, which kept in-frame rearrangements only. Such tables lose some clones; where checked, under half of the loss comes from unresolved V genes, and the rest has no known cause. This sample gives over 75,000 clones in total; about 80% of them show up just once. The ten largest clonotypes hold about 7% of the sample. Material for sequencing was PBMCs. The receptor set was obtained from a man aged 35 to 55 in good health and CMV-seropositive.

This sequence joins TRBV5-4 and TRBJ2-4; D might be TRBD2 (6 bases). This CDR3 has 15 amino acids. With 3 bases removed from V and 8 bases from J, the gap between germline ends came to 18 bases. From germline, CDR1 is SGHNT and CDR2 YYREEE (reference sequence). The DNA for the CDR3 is TGTGCCAGCAGCTCCTCCCCGGGACTGAGGGACATTCAGTACTTC. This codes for CASSSSPGLRDIQYF.

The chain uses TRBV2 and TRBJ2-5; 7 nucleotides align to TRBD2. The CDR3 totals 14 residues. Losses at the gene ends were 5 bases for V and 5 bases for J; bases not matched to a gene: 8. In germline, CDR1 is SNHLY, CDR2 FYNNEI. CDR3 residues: CASSLEIGGETQYF. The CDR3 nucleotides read TGTGCCAGCAGTTTGGAAATCGGGGGGGAGACCCAGTACTTC.

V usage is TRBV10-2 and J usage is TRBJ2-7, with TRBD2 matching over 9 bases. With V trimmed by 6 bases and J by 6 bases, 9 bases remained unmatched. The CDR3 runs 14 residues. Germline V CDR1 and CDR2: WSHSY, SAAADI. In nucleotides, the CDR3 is TGCGCCAGCAGCGTTAGCGGGGGAATTCCCGAGCAGTACTTC. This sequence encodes CASSVSGGIPEQYF.

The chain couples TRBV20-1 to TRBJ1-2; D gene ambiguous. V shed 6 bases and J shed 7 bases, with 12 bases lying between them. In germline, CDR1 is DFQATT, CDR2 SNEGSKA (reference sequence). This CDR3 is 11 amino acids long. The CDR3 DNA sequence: TGCAGTGCGCGAACAGTCCCTGGCTACACCTTC. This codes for CSARTVPGYTF.

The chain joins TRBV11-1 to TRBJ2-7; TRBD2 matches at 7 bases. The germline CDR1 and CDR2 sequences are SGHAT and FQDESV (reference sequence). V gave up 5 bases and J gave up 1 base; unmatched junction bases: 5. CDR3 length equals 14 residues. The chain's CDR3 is CASSVSGDSYEQYF. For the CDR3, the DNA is TGTGCCAGCAGCGTAAGCGGGGATTCCTACGAGCAGTACTTC.

CDR3 protein: CATGTGVYEQYF. The CDR3 coding sequence is TGTGCCACAGGGACAGGGGTGTACGAGCAGTACTTC. The rearrangement joins TRBV19 to TRBJ2-7; 10 bases match TRBD1. CDR3 length: 12 residues. Germline loops: CDR1 LNHDA, CDR2 SQIVND (reference sequence). V dropped 10 bases and J dropped 4; count of bases not matched to a gene: 4.

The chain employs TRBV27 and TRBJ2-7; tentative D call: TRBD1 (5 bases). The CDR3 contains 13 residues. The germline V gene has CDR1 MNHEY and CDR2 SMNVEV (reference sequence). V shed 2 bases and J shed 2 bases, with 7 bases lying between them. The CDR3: CASSLGRAYEQYF. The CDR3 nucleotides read TGTGCCAGCAGTTTAGGCAGGGCCTACGAGCAGTACTTC.

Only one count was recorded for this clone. The CDR3 region has the DNA TGTGCCAGCGGTCTGAGACACCCATACTACGAGCAGTACTTC. It is translated as CASGLRHPYYEQYF. The rearrangement uses TRBV6-1 and TRBJ2-7; D is undetermined. Germline V CDR1 and CDR2: MNHNS, SASEGT. The CDR3 extends over 14 amino acids. V was cut by 8 bases and J by 3 bases, with 17 bases left in between.

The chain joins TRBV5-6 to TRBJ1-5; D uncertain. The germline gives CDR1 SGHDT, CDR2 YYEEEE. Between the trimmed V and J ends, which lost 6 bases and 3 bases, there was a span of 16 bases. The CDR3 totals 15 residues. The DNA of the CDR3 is TGTGCCAGCACTCGCAGCTGGGCTATCAATCAGCCCCAGCATTTT. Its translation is CASTRSWAINQPQHF.

The DNA of the CDR3 is TGTGCCAGTAGTAAAGGACAGACCAATCAGCCCCAGCATTTT. Residues: CASSKGQTNQPQHF. J is TRBJ1-5 and V is TRBV19; D may be TRBD1 (6 bases). Trimming removed 4 bases at V and 3 bases at J, with 10 bases between. From germline, CDR1 is LNHDA and CDR2 SQIVND (reference sequence). The CDR3 loop spans 14 amino acids.

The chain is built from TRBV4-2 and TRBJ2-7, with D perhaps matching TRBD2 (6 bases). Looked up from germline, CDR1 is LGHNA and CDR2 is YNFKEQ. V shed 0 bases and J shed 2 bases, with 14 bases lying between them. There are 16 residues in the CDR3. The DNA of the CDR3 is TGTGCCAGCAGCCAAGATCTTTCGACGGGAGCCTACGAGCAGTACTTC. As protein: CASSQDLSTGAYEQYF.

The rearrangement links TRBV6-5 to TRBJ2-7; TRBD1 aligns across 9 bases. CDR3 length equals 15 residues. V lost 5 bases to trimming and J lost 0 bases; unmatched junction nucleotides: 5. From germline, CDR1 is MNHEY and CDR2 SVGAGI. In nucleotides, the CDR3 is TGTGCCAGCAGTCACGGGACAGGGAGCTCCTACGAGCAGTACTTC. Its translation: CASSHGTGSSYEQYF.